Described below is a single T cell receptor (beta chain) sequence and its context. This specimen comes from a study of molecular identifiers for immune sequencing clone quantification. CDR3 length: 17 amino acids. V was pared by 4 bases and J by 4 bases, with 13 bases of the junction left unmatched. Germline loops: CDR1 GTSNPN, CDR2 SVGIG (reference sequence). TCRdb reprocessed the PCR reads with MiXCR, giving one entry per CDR3 protein. This repertoire shows more than 50,000 distinct CDR3 sequences, under 20% found once; its top ten account for over 1.1%. The specimen was naive CD8+ T cells from blood, with Jurkat cell RNA spiked in. As to subset: FACS-sorted CD8+CD4-CCR7+CD45RA+ naive T cells. This clonotype was obtained from a human donor in good health. Some libraries in this study had Jurkat cell RNA spiked in. This rearrangement joins TRBV30 to TRBJ2-1; 10 positions agree with TRBD2. The CDR3 region is CAWNPSGSGRTYNEQFF. The CDR3 bases are TGTGCCTGGAATCCTTCGGGTAGCGGGAGGACATACAATGAGCAGTTCTTC.